A selection of T cell receptor beta chains follows, all from one sample in a study of blood T cell repertoires in COVID-19. The repertoire was sequenced with immunoSEQ multiplex PCR; TCRdb's copy has only in-frame clones and lacks some. The top ten clones hold approximately 11% of a sample with around 25,000 clones, 90% of them seen once. The material sequenced was peripheral blood. These receptors were obtained from a man between 65 and 85 years old with acute or convalescent COVID-19. The CDR3 runs from the conserved cysteine through the conserved F or W. The D gene is left open where the match is weak. Not every row has a clone size; where given, it reads once, few, many or a size class.

d_call j_call v_call clone_size cdr3_nt cdr3_aa
- TRBJ2-3 TRBV11-2 - TGTGCCAGCAGGAACACAGGGAGAGGCACAGATACGCAGTATTTT CASRNTGRGTDTQYF
TRBD1 TRBJ1-1 TRBV28 once TGTGCCAGCAGTTTATCACAGGGGTACACTGAAGCTTTCTTT CASSLSQGYTEAFF
TRBD1 TRBJ1-2 TRBV15 - TGTGCCACCAGCGGCGGACAGGGTATATTTGGCTACACCTTC CATSGGQGIFGYTF
TRBD2 TRBJ2-1 TRBV2 - TGTGCCAGCAGTGGGACTAGCGGAATCTACAATGAGCAGTTCTTC CASSGTSGIYNEQFF
- TRBJ1-2 TRBV2 - TGTGCTGTCAGTCGCGGGGGTCCCCCCTATGGCTACACCTTC CAVSRGGPPYGYTF
- TRBJ1-2 TRBV5-1 few TGCGCCAGCAGCTTGGAGGTAGGGGCCGCTGTGTACACCTTC CASSLEVGAAVYTF
TRBD1 TRBJ2-7 TRBV4-2 - TGTGCCAGCAGCCAAGGGAGGACAGGGCACGAGCAGTACTTC CASSQGRTGHEQYF
- TRBJ1-5 TRBV19 - TGTGCCAGTAGCCTCGTGAATCAGCCCCAGCATTTT CASSLVNQPQHF
TRBD1 TRBJ1-1 TRBV6-2/TRBV6-3 few TGTGCCAGCAGTTACTATAGGACAGGGACGGCCTTCTTT CASSYYRTGTAFF
TRBD2 TRBJ2-7 TRBV27 large TGTGCCAGCAGTGGCGGGACTAGCGGGAGGAGGTACGAGCAGTACTTC CASSGGTSGRRYEQYF
- TRBJ2-3 TRBV5-6 - TGTGCCAGCAGCCTTAGATCCCACCGGACGCAGTATTTT CASSLRSHRTQYF
- TRBJ2-1 TRBV2 - TGTGCCAGCAGTGAATGGGAGGAGCAGTTCTTC CASSEWEEQFF
TRBD2 TRBJ2-1 TRBV29-1 - TGCAGCGGACTAGCGGCATCCTACAATGAGCAGTTCTTC CSGLAASYNEQFF
- TRBJ2-3 TRBV9 once TGTGCCAGCAGCGGAGGCACAGATACGCAGTATTTT CASSGGTDTQYF
TRBD2 TRBJ2-5 TRBV28 - TGTGCCAGCAGTCCCTCTCTAGCGGGGCAAGAGACCCAGTACTTC CASSPSLAGQETQYF
TRBD1 TRBJ1-1 TRBV29-1 few TGCAGCGTTGATGGGGGACAGGGTCTACCTGAAGCTTTCTTT CSVDGGQGLPEAFF
TRBD1 TRBJ1-5 TRBV28 - TGTGCCAGCAACGACCCAAGGGGACAGGGGGAAAGCAATCAGCCCCAGCATTTT CASNDPRGQGESNQPQHF
TRBD1 TRBJ1-5 TRBV19 - TGTGCCAGTAGGCCCAAGCCAGGGGGAGATCAGCCCCAGCATTTT CASRPKPGGDQPQHF
- TRBJ1-1 TRBV7-8 - TGTGCCAGCAGCCGATCGACAGGAGTGAACACTGAAGCTTTCTTT CASSRSTGVNTEAFF
- TRBJ1-4 TRBV7-8 - TGTGCCAGCAGCTTAGGTGGAGGGGTTAATGAAAAACTGTTTTTT CASSLGGGVNEKLFF
- TRBJ1-2 TRBV29-1 - TGCAGCGCCGTAATTCAGGGATATGGCTACACCTTC CSAVIQGYGYTF
- TRBJ2-3 TRBV5-1 - TGCGCCAGCAGCGGGATCGGGATTAGCACAGATACGCAGTATTTT CASSGIGISTDTQYF
- TRBJ2-3 TRBV7-2 - TGTGCCAGCAGCTTAGCCTTTATGCTCGGGGCAGATACGCAGTATTTT CASSLAFMLGADTQYF
TRBD1 TRBJ1-1 TRBV6-2/TRBV6-3 - TGTGCCAGCAGTTATAGTTCGAGGACAGGAGGCCGTGAAGCTTTCTTT CASSYSSRTGGREAFF
TRBD1 TRBJ2-3 TRBV9 - TGTGCCAGCAGCGCCAGACAGGGCTTAACAGATACGCAGTATTTT CASSARQGLTDTQYF
- TRBJ2-3 TRBV5-1 once TGCGCCAGCAGCTTGGGCAGAACAGATACGCAGTATTTT CASSLGRTDTQYF
- TRBJ2-2 TRBV5-1 - TGCGCCAGCACCCTAACGGGACTCACCGGGGAGCTGTTTTTT CASTLTGLTGELFF
TRBD2 TRBJ2-7 TRBV7-2 once TGTGCCAGCAGCTTAGGGGGCCCGGGACTAGCGTCTGTCATGCAGTACTTC CASSLGGPGLASVMQYF
TRBD2 TRBJ2-3 TRBV9 - TGTGCCAGCAGCGCCCTAGCGGGAAGAGGCACAGATACGCAGTATTTT CASSALAGRGTDTQYF
TRBD2 TRBJ2-1 TRBV27 - TGTGCCAGCAGTCCTAGCGGGATAAACCCCTACAATGAGCAGTTCTTC CASSPSGINPYNEQFF
- TRBJ1-5 TRBV19 - TGTGCCAGTAGTCCTCCCTTAGCACCATTCAATCAGCCCCAGCATTTT CASSPPLAPFNQPQHF
- TRBJ1-1 TRBV18 few TGTGCCAGCTCAACCGGGACACAGAACACTGAAGCTTTCTTT CASSTGTQNTEAFF
- TRBJ1-5 TRBV24-1 - TGTGCCACCAGTAATGGGGGGAATCAGCCCCAGCATTTT CATSNGGNQPQHF
- TRBJ1-1 TRBV6-6 - TGTGCCAGCAGTTACACTCTCCGGGACACTGGATTT CASSYTLRDTGF
- TRBJ1-2 TRBV5-5 once TGTGCCAGCAGCACCCGTCCGTACGGGTCTGGCTACACCTTC CASSTRPYGSGYTF
TRBD1 TRBJ2-1 TRBV3-1/TRBV3-2 - TGTGCCAGCAGCCAAGAAGGGACAGGGAACAATGAGCAGTTCTTC CASSQEGTGNNEQFF
- TRBJ2-2 TRBV9 - TGTGCCAGCAGCGTAGATACCTACGGCGGGGAGCTGTTTTTT CASSVDTYGGELFF
- TRBJ1-5 TRBV7-2 - TGTGCCAGCGTCAGTGGGGGGGGTGATCAGCCCCAGCATTTT CASVSGGGDQPQHF
- TRBJ1-1 TRBV7-9 - TGTGCCAGCAGGCCCGGGACTCCACTAGAAGCTTTCTTT CASRPGTPLEAFF
- TRBJ1-4 TRBV20-1 - TGCGGGGGGGCGGAGAATGAAAAACTGTTTTTT CGGAENEKLFF
TRBD2 TRBJ2-1 TRBV5-1 - TGCGCCAGCAGCTTGATAGCGGGAGGGCGGGATGAGCAGTTCTTC CASSLIAGGRDEQFF
- TRBJ2-3 TRBV7-6 - TGTGCCAGCAGCTTAGCCCCGGGAGCGGGCACAGATACGCAGTATTTT CASSLAPGAGTDTQYF
TRBD2 TRBJ2-1 TRBV27 - TGTGCTAGCTCGTCCACCCTGAGCGGGAGAACTGAGCAGTTCTTC CASSSTLSGRTEQFF
TRBD1 TRBJ2-3 TRBV11-2 - TGTGCCAGCAGGACGGCAGGGGGAGATACGCAGTATTTT CASRTAGGDTQYF
- TRBJ1-5 TRBV7-9 - TGTGCCAGCAGCTTTCAGGAGGATCAGCCCCAGCATTTT CASSFQEDQPQHF
- TRBJ2-2 TRBV2 - TGTGCCAGCAGTGGGGGCCGATTGAACACCGGGGAGCTGTTTTTT CASSGGRLNTGELFF
TRBD2 TRBJ2-2 TRBV19 - TGTGCCAGTAGTCTACTAGCGGGAGATCTCACCGGGGAGCTGTTTTTT CASSLLAGDLTGELFF